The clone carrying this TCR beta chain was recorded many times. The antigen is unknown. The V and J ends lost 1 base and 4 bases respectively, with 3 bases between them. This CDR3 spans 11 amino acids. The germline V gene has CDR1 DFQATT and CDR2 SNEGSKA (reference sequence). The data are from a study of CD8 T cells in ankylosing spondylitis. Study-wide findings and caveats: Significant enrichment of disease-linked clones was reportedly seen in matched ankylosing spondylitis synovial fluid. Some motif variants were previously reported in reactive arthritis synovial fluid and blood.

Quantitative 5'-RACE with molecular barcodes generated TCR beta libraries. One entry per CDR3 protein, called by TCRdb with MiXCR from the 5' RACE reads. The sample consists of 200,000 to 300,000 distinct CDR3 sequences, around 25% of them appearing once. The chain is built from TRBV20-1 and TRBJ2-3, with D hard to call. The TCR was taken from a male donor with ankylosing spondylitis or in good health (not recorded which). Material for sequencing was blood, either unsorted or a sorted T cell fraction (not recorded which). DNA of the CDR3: TGCAGTGCTAGAGGTCCAGATACGCAGTATTTT. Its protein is CSARGPDTQYF.